This TCR beta chain was profiled in a study of regulatory T cells in long-lasting Graves disease (dated by TCRdb to the early 2020s). As for the study more broadly: Persistent Graves' disease was defined as persistently positive TSH receptor autoantibodies together with antithyroid drug treatment for over 5 years. This study used TCR sequencing and RNA sequencing of peripheral blood to compare persistent Graves' disease patients against newly diagnosed Graves' disease patients. The study was conducted in China and was registered as a clinical trial. TCR sequencing covered some 13 persistent and roughly 20 newly diagnosed Graves' disease patients, 33 samples in total. Persistent Graves' disease patients in the clinical cohort had taken antithyroid drugs for roughly ten years on average. Overall results and qualifications from the work: Sequencing and analysis were restricted to the TCR beta chain. A larger number of public clonotypes was shared among persistent patients (under 3,000) than among newly diagnosed patients (roughly 970). TRBV28, TRBJ1-2 and TRBJ2-5 were preferentially used in persistent disease, while TRBV20-1 and TRBJ2-1 were favored in newly diagnosed disease. The authors acknowledged the small sample size as a limitation that may reduce accuracy. Compared with newly diagnosed patients, patients with persistent Graves' disease had lower TCR Shannon entropy and fewer highly expanded clones, which suggests clonal expansion. The study examined only peripheral blood because the primary lesion, thyroid tissue, could not be accessed.

V drops 6 bases and J drops 9 bases, leaving 12 bases in between. CDR1 and CDR2 are read off the germline V gene as MDHEN and SYDVKM. Including cysteine and phenylalanine, the CDR3 has 12 amino acids. Only CDR3 DNA remains: 36 bases, in frame from the first base. Receptors were amplified or captured by multiplex PCR. The sequencing machine was an Illumina HiSeq 4000. TCR beta libraries were built with iRepertoire HTBI primers and Arm-PCR amplification of CDR3 regions. Before sequencing, the PCR products went through gel purification. Under the source paper's analysis protocol: Gene usage analysis of CDR3 amino acid clonotypes relied on the roughly 58 TRBV and about 13 TRBJ segments identified across samples. Filtered high-quality paired reads were merged into contigs using COPE and FqMerger. BLAST was used to align contigs to IMGT TRBV, TRBD and TRBJ reference genes, and CDR3 was defined according to IMGT. Any clonotype with a frequency above 0.1% was classified as a highly expanded clone. Shannon entropy was used to measure repertoire diversity, and the Gini coefficient was used to measure V-J evenness. A clonotype found in more than one individual was treated as public. The raw public data were reprocessed by TCRdb itself: fastp quality trimming at Q25, MiXCR clonotype calling, in-frame beta chains only. A single entry per CDR3 protein holds the most common genes and DNA from its merged rows. V and J calls and clone size were set by TCRdb, not the authors. In all, the sample holds 350,000 to 450,000 distinct CDR3 sequences, and more than 20% of those were seen once. The ten largest clones represent 25% to 35% of the sample.

According to the study, the label for this sample's time point signals: persistent/refractory GD, antithyroid drugs over 5 years with positive TRAb. For both TCR sequencing and RNA sequencing, RNA was extracted from PBMCs in TRIzol. Graves' disease was diagnosed according to American Thyroid Association guidelines. The patients came from an endocrinology department in Xi'an, China. Each patient gave about 9.1 milliliters of peripheral blood, collected in an EDTA anticoagulant tube. Ficoll Paque Plus density gradient separation was used to isolate PBMCs, and no further T cell sorting was done. An Agilent 2100 Bioanalyzer and agarose gel were used to check RNA quality, and a NanoDrop 2000 was used to measure RNA concentration. This clonotype was recorded many times. Its antigen target is currently unknown. No much larger clone exists at a distance of one base, and base qualities are not known.

Here the chain combines TRBV28 and TRBJ1-5, with no confident D gene call. The source is a woman between 40 and 50 years old with Graves disease. Donor details come from another sample of the same person, matched by shared clones. This material consisted of peripheral blood mononuclear cells (PBMCs), taken when the disease was refractory, from a patient treated with antithyroid drugs. CDR3 sequence: CASSRTPWPQHF. The base sequence is TGTGCCAGCAGCCGGACCCCGTGGCCCCAGCATTTT.